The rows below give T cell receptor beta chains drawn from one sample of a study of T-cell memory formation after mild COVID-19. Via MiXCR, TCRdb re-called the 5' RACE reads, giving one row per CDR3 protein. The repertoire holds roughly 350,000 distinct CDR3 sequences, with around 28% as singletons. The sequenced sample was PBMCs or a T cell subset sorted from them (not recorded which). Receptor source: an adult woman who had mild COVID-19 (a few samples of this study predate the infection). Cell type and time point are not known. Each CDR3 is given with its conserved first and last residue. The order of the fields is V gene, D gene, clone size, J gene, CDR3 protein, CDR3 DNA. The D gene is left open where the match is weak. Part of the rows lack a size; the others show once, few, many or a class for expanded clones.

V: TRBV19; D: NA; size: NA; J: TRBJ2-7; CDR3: CASSGGGSSYEQYF; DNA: TGTGCCAGTAGTGGAGGGGGTAGCTCCTACGAGCAGTACTTC
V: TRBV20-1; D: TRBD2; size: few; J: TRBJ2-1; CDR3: CSASGAGGLNEQFF; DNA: TGCAGTGCTAGCGGAGCGGGGGGGCTAAATGAGCAGTTCTTC
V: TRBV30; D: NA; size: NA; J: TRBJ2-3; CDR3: CDWAPAADTQYF; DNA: TGTGACTGGGCCCCCGCTGCAGATACGCAGTATTTT
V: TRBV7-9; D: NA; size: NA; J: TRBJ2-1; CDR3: CASSSAEKNEQFF; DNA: TGTGCCAGCAGCTCCGCGGAGAAGAATGAGCAGTTCTTC
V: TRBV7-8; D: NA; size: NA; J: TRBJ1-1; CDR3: CASSLEERKVNTEAFF; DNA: TGTGCCAGCAGCTTAGAAGAGAGGAAGGTGAACACTGAAGCTTTCTTT
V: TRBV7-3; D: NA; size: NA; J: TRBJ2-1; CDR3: CASSSKLLSEQFF; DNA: TGTGCCAGCAGCTCCAAGCTACTTTCAGAGCAGTTCTTC
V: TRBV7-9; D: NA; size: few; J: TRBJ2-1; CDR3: CASSDGPRGNEQFF; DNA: TGTGCCAGCAGCGACGGGCCTAGGGGCAATGAGCAGTTCTTC
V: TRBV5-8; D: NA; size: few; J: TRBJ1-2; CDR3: CASSYMRGYTF; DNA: TGTGCCAGCAGCTATATGCGGGGCTACACCTTC
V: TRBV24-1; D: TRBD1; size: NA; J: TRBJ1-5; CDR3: CATSDGSTGSNQPQHF; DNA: TGTGCCACCAGTGATGGATCGACAGGGAGCAATCAGCCCCAGCATTTT
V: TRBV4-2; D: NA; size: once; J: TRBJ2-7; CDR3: CASSQDNNPYEQYF; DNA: TGTGCCAGCAGCCAAGATAATAACCCCTACGAGCAGTACTTC
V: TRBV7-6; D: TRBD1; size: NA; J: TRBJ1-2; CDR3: CASSSGGPLTRRPAIGYTF; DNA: TGTGCCAGCAGCTCAGGGGGTCCCTTAACGAGGAGGCCGGCGATTGGCTACACCTTC
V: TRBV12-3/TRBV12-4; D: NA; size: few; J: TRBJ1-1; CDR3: CASRGLATEAFF; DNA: TGTGCCAGCAGGGGGCTGGCGACTGAAGCTTTCTTT
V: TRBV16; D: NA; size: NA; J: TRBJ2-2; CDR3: CASSRDWPDTGELFF; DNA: TGTGCCAGCAGCCGTGACTGGCCGGACACCGGGGAGCTGTTTTTT
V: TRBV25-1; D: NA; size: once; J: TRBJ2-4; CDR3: CASSDTTGDLNIQYF; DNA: TGTGCCAGCAGCGACACCACAGGAGACTTAAACATTCAGTACTTC
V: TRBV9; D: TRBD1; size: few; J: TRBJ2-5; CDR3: CASSKGQGETQYF; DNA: TGTGCCAGCAGCAAGGGACAGGGAGAGACCCAGTACTTC